The 15 T cell receptor beta chains below were found in one sample sequenced in a study of T cells in Graves' hyperthyroidism and ophthalmopathy (dated by TCRdb to about 2019). The library came from multiplex PCR. Reads for this sample came from an Illumina HiSeq 2000. TCR beta CDR3 regions were amplified from RNA transcripts. The first round of RT-PCR for the TCR CDR3 was performed with the HTBI primer set and the Qiagen OneStep RT-PCR kit. TCRdb reworked the public reads: Q25 trimming with fastp, MiXCR clone assembly, productive beta chains retained. Every distinct CDR3 protein forms one entry, paired with its most common genes and DNA. Recorded for this sample are 500,000 to 650,000 distinct CDR3 sequences; around 13% of them occurred a single time. Of the sample, under 15% is held by the ten largest clones. Sequencing was carried out using blood. The receptors come from a woman aged 50 to 60 with Graves' ophthalmopathy.

The table lists this clonotype with many counts. The chain recombines TRBV29-1 with TRBJ1-1; no reliable D call. Trimming removed 7 bases at V and 1 base at J, with 10 bases between. The CDR3 spans 12 residues. Germline V gives CDR1 SQVTM, CDR2 ANQGSEA. The DNA for the CDR3 is TGCAGCGCTACAACGACGAACACTGAAGCTTTCTTT. Protein: CSATTTNTEAFF. The whole variable domain, filled in from reference TRBV29-1 and TRBJ1-1, reads SAVISQKPSRDICQRGTSLTIQCQVDSQVTMMFWYRQQPGQSLTLIATANQGSEATYESGFVIDKFPISRPNLTFSTLTVSNMSPEDSSIYLCSATTTNTEAFFGQGTRLTVV.

CDR3 bases: TGCAGTGCTAGAGATAGATCCAGCTACAACGAGCAGTACTTC. Its translation is CSARDRSSYNEQYF. The chain joins TRBV20-1 to TRBJ2-7; unclear D gene. This CDR3 contains 14 residues. Trimming removed 0 bases from V and 5 bases from J, with 14 bases in between. The germline V gene has CDR1 DFQATT and CDR2 SNEGSKA (reference sequence).

Details on this clonotype: An end of the junction does not agree with germline; a read error may underlie this. The rearrangement joins TRBV28 to TRBJ2-2; 7 bases match TRBD2. Per the germline V gene, CDR1 is MDHEN and CDR2 is SYDVKM. This CDR3 is built from 15 residues. CDR3 in amino acids: CASSLLAANTGELVF. The CDR3 coding sequence is TGTGCCAGCAGTTTACTAGCGGCGAACACCGGGGAGCTGGTTTTT.

The table lists this clonotype with many counts. The chain couples TRBV3-1 to TRBJ2-5, with D perhaps matching TRBD2 (5 bases). Trimming cost V 0 bases and J 2 bases, with 10 bases left between them. CDR1 and CDR2 (germline): LGHDT, YNNKEL (reference sequence). The CDR3 totals 15 residues. CDR3 sequence: CASSQDFRRQETQYF. For the CDR3, the DNA is TGTGCCAGCAGCCAAGATTTCAGGAGGCAAGAGACCCAGTACTTC.

The gene calls are TRBV28 and TRBJ2-5; 8 bases match TRBD1. The CDR3 loop spans 13 amino acids. Germline V gene sequence: CDR1 MDHEN, CDR2 SYDVKM. V was clipped by 3 bases and J by 9 bases; unmatched bases: 6. The CDR3: CASSFRGPLAQYF. CDR3 coding DNA: TGTGCCAGCAGTTTCAGGGGGCCTTTGGCCCAGTACTTC.

The chain combines TRBV6-2 or TRBV6-3 with TRBJ2-4, with D possibly TRBD2 on 5 matching bases. Germline-derived CDR1 and CDR2 are MNHEY and SVGEGT. Trimming removed 5 bases from V and 4 bases from J, with 12 bases in between. The CDR3 totals 14 residues. For the CDR3, the DNA is TGTGCCAGCAGTGACTATCTGGGGAAAAACATTCAGTACTTC. It is translated as CASSDYLGKNIQYF.

The chain carries TRBV27 and TRBJ1-5; unclear D gene. The CDR3 sequence is 15 residues long. The V end was cut by 6 bases, the J end by 8 bases, with 20 bases between. From germline, CDR1 is MNHEY and CDR2 SMNVEV (reference sequence). The CDR3 bases are TGTGCCAGCAGAAAGATGAAGGGATCTGGAGAGCCCCAGCATTTT. This translates into CASRKMKGSGEPQHF.

V usage is TRBV3-1 and J usage is TRBJ1-4, with D possibly matching TRBD1 (5 bases). There are 15 residues in the CDR3. The ends were cut back, 1 base at V and 7 bases at J, with 13 bases in the middle. Germline V gene data show CDR1 as LGHDT and CDR2 as YNNKEL (reference sequence). The chain's CDR3 is CASSQGVGAPEKLFF. The CDR3 nucleotides are TGTGCCAGCAGCCAAGGGGTTGGGGCGCCTGAAAAACTGTTTTTT.

This chain's CDR3 is CASSVVEFDEQYF. The CDR3 nucleotides read TGTGCCAGCAGTGTGGTAGAATTCGACGAGCAGTACTTC. The chain combines TRBV2 with TRBJ2-7; D uncertain. Trimming removed 4 bases from V and 5 bases from J, with 12 bases in between. The germline V gene has CDR1 SNHLY and CDR2 FYNNEI. The CDR3 loop spans 13 amino acids.

The chain employs TRBV5-1 and TRBJ2-6; no definite D call. The V gene lost 5 bases and the J gene lost 4 bases, with 7 bases spanning the gap. CDR1 SGHRS and CDR2 YFSETQ come from the germline V gene. The CDR3 covers 13 residues. The CDR3 loop is CASRTSGANVLTF. As DNA, the CDR3 is TGCGCCAGCAGAACTTCAGGGGCCAACGTCCTGACTTTC. Full variable domain (missing parts from reference TRBV5-1 and TRBJ2-6): KAGVTQTPRYLIKTRGQQVTLSCSPISGHRSVSWYQQTPGQGLQFLFEYFSETQRNKGNFPGRFSGRQFSNSRSEMNVSTLELGDSALYLCASRTSGANVLTFGAGSRLTVL.

Only a few counts were recorded for this clonotype. The rearrangement joins TRBV28 to TRBJ2-2; TRBD1 might be the D (5 bases). Germline V CDR1 and CDR2: MDHEN, SYDVKM. V was clipped by 5 bases and J by 5 bases, with 24 bases between them. CDR3 length: 18 amino acids. The CDR3 DNA sequence: TGTGCCAGCAGTCCATCCGTCAGACAGCCCGGCGGTACCGGGGAGCTGTTTTTT. Its protein is CASSPSVRQPGGTGELFF.

The rearrangement links TRBV6-1 to TRBJ2-3; TRBD2 matches at 8 bases. Germline loops: CDR1 MNHNS, CDR2 SASEGT. The CDR3 spans 14 residues. Losses at the gene ends were 3 bases for V and 5 bases for J; bases not matched to a gene: 4. The CDR3 DNA follows: TGTGCCAGCAGTGATTCCGGGGGGGGAGATACGCAGTATTTT. Its translation: CASSDSGGGDTQYF.

This clonotype was seen many times. V usage is TRBV30 and J usage is TRBJ2-3; 11 nucleotides line up with TRBD2. Trimming removed 2 bases from V and 3 bases from J; junction bases left unmatched: 4. This CDR3 is built from 15 residues. Germline loops: CDR1 GTSNPN, CDR2 SVGIG (reference sequence). The CDR3 spells CAWSKGLAATDTQYF. DNA for the CDR3: TGTGCCTGGAGTAAGGGACTAGCGGCGACAGATACGCAGTATTTT.

This clonotype was counted ten times or more. CDR3 DNA: TGTGCCTGGAAGGAGGCTGGGGAAGCTTTCTTT. Translating it yields CAWKEAGEAFF. The chain uses TRBV30 and TRBJ1-1; the D is unclear. The germline V and J ends were trimmed by 4 bases and 8 bases, with 11 bases remaining between them. The CDR3 spans 11 residues. CDR1 GTSNPN and CDR2 SVGIG come from the germline V gene (reference sequence).

This chain uses TRBV6-1 with TRBJ2-1; no clear D. Germline-derived CDR1 and CDR2 are MNHNS and SASEGT. CDR3 size: 13 residues. Trimming left V 8 bases short and J 0 bases short, with 8 bases between. CDR3 DNA sequence: TGTGCCAGCCTCCGGAGCTCCTACAATGAGCAGTTCTTC. Residues: CASLRSSYNEQFF.